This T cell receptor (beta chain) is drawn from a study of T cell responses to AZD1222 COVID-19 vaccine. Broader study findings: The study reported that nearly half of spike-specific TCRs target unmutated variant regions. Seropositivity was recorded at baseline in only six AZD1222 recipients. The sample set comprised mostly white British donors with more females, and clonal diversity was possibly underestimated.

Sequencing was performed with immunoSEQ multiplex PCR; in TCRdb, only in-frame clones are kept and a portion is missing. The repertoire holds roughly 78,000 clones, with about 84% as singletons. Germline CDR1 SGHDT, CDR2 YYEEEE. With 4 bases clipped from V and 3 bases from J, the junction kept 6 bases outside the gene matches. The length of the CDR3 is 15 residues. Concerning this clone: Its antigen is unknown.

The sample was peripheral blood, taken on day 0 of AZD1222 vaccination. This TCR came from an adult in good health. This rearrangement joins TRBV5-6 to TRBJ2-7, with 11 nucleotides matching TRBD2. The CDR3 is CASSAGTSGFYEQYF. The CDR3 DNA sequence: TGTGCCAGCAGCGCCGGGACTAGCGGCTTCTACGAGCAGTACTTC.